Listed below are T cell receptor beta chains from one sample, sequenced in a study of blood T cell repertoires in COVID-19. Assay: immunoSEQ multiplex PCR; the TCRdb copy retains only in-frame clones and omits some. The data contain roughly 140,000 clones, around 84% of them singletons. Sample: PBMCs or T cells enriched from blood (not recorded which). These receptors all stem from a woman between 45 and 60 years old who had been exposed to COVID-19. Each CDR3 is given with its conserved first and last residue. Each record gives: V gene, J gene, CDR3 length, D gene, clone size, CDR3 protein, CDR3 DNA. The D gene is left open where the match is weak. Not every row has a clone size; where given, it reads once, few, many or a size class.

>TRBV10-3|TRBJ1-2|13|NA|NA
CAISEDRTGGYTF
TGTGCCATCAGTGAGGACAGGACGGGTGGCTACACCTTC
>TRBV30|TRBJ2-7|12|NA|once
CAWRGPRGEQYF
TGTGCCTGGAGGGGGCCCAGGGGAGAGCAGTACTTC
>TRBV7-2|TRBJ2-7|16|TRBD2|NA
CASSATSGDPSYEQYF
TGTGCCAGCAGCGCAACTAGCGGGGATCCCTCCTACGAGCAGTACTTC
>TRBV12-5|TRBJ2-1|16|TRBD2|NA
CASGLPIAGRKDEQFF
TGTGCTAGTGGTTTACCAATAGCGGGGCGGAAGGATGAGCAGTTCTTC
>TRBV11-3|TRBJ2-1|15|NA|NA
CASSRGWEDNNEQFF
TGTGCCAGCAGCAGGGGCTGGGAGGACAACAATGAGCAGTTCTTC
>TRBV2|TRBJ2-1|15|TRBD2|NA
CASSAKGLAANEQFF
TGTGCCAGCAGTGCCAAGGGACTAGCCGCCAATGAGCAGTTCTTC
>TRBV20-1|TRBJ2-7|11|NA|NA
CSASSSYEQYF
TGCAGTGCTTCTAGCAGCTACGAGCAGTACTTC
>TRBV6-5|TRBJ1-5|13|NA|NA
CATIQGFNQPQHF
TGTGCCACCATACAGGGATTTAATCAGCCCCAGCATTTT
>TRBV2|TRBJ1-1|14|NA|few
CASSETAYNTEAFF
TGTGCCAGCAGTGAGACAGCATATAACACTGAAGCTTTCTTT
>TRBV6-2/TRBV6-3|TRBJ2-1|15|NA|NA
CASSYDGRSYNEQFF
TGTGCCAGCAGTTACGACGGGAGATCCTACAATGAGCAGTTCTTC
>TRBV5-1|TRBJ2-1|14|TRBD1|NA
CASSNGTGGNEQFF
TGCGCCAGCAGCAACGGGACAGGGGGCAATGAGCAGTTCTTC
>TRBV2|TRBJ1-5|15|TRBD1|NA
CASSPDRAGNQPQHF
TGTGCCAGCAGTCCCGACAGGGCAGGCAATCAGCCCCAGCATTTT
>TRBV12-5|TRBJ2-1|13|NA|NA
CASGLGSVDEQFF
TGTGCTAGTGGTTTGGGTTCAGTGGATGAGCAGTTCTTC
>TRBV27|TRBJ1-1|16|TRBD1|NA
CATSPGQAFGNTEAFF
TGTGCCACCTCACCGGGACAGGCGTTCGGAAACACTGAAGCTTTCTTT
>TRBV9|TRBJ2-5|16|TRBD2|NA
CASSVGGPSGGETQYF
TGTGCCAGCAGCGTAGGTGGGCCTAGCGGTGGGGAGACCCAGTACTTC
>TRBV6-2/TRBV6-3|TRBJ1-2|13|TRBD1|NA
CASSRTGGYGYTF
TGTGCCAGCAGCCGGACAGGGGGCTATGGCTACACCTTC
>TRBV27|TRBJ1-4|16|TRBD1|NA
CASSFGGPGQREKLFF
TGTGCCAGCAGTTTTGGGGGTCCGGGACAGAGGGAAAAACTGTTTTTT
>TRBV5-5|TRBJ2-7|11|TRBD2|NA
CASSLDGGEYF
TGTGCCAGCAGCTTGGACGGGGGGGAGTACTTC
>TRBV6-5|TRBJ1-2|16|TRBD1|NA
CASSSLARTGGSGYTF
TGTGCCAGCAGTTCCCTCGCCCGGACAGGGGGAAGTGGCTACACCTTC
>TRBV12-3/TRBV12-4|TRBJ1-1|11|NA|NA
CASSPGTEAFF
TGTGCCAGCAGCCCAGGCACTGAAGCTTTCTTT
>TRBV6-1|TRBJ1-4|18|NA|NA
CASSEWTGQGHLNEKLFF
TGTGCCAGCAGTGAATGGACTGGGCAGGGACATCTTAATGAAAAACTGTTTTTT
>TRBV7-2|TRBJ2-5|16|TRBD2|once
CASSLGTSGGQETQYF
TGTGCCAGCAGCTTAGGGACTAGCGGGGGCCAAGAGACCCAGTACTTC
>TRBV5-1|TRBJ2-7|14|NA|once
CASSLNRVSYEQYF
TGCGCCAGCAGCTTGAACAGGGTTAGCTACGAGCAGTACTTC
>TRBV29-1|TRBJ1-1|15|TRBD1|NA
CSVDTDRVRNTEAFF
TGCAGCGTTGACACGGACAGGGTAAGGAACACTGAAGCTTTCTTT
>TRBV3-1/TRBV3-2|TRBJ1-2|12|NA|NA
CASFGGGNYYTF
TGTGCCAGCTTCGGGGGGGGGAATTACTACACCTTC
>TRBV4-1|TRBJ2-3|17|TRBD1|NA
CASSLYPGTAYTDTQYF
TGCGCCAGCAGCCTCTACCCCGGGACAGCATACACAGATACGCAGTATTTT
>TRBV6-1|TRBJ2-5|11|NA|once
CASSEARTQYF
TGTGCCAGCAGTGAAGCGCGGACCCAGTACTTC
>TRBV20-1|TRBJ2-5|15|NA|NA
CSASKVDLTQETQYF
TGCAGTGCTAGTAAAGTGGACTTGACTCAAGAGACCCAGTACTTC
>TRBV6-5|TRBJ2-2|16|TRBD1|NA
CASSYRGTGNTGELFF
TGTGCCAGCAGTTATAGGGGGACAGGGAACACCGGGGAGCTGTTTTTT